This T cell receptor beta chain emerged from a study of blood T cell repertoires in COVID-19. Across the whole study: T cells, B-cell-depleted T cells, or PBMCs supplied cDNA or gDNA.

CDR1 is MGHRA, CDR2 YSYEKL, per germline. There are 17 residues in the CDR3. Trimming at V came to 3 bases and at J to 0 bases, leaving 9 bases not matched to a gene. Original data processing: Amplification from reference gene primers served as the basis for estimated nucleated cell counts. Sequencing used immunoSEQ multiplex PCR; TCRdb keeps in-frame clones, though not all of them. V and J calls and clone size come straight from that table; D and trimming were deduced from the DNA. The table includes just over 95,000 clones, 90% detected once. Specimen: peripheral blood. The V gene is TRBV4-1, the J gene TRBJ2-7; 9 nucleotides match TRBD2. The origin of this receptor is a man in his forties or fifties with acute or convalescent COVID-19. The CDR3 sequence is CASSQVAGVTSSYEQYF. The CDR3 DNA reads TGCGCCAGCAGCCAGGTAGCGGGAGTCACCAGCTCCTACGAGCAGTACTTC.